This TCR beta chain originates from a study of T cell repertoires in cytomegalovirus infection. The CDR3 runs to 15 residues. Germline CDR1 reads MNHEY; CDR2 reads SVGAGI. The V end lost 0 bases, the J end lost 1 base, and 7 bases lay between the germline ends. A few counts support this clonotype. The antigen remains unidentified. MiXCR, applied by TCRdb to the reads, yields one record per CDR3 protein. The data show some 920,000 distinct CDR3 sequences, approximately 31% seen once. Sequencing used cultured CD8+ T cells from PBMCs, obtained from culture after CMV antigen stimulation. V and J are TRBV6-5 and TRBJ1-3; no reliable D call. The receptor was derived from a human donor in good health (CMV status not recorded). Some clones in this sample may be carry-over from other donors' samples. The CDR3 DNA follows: TGTGCCAGCAGTTACTCGACGGTTTCTGGAAACACCATATATTTT. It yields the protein CASSYSTVSGNTIYF.